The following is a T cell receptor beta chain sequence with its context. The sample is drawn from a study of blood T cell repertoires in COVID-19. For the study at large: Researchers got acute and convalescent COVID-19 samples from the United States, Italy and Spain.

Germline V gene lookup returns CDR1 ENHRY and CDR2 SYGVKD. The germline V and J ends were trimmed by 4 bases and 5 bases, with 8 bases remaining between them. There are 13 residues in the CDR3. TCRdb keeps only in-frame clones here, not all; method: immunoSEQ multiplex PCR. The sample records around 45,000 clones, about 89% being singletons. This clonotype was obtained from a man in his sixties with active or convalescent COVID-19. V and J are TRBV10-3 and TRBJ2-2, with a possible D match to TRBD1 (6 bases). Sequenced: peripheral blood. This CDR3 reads CAISATGTGELFF. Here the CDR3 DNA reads TGTGCCATCAGTGCTACAGGGACCGGGGAGCTGTTTTTT.